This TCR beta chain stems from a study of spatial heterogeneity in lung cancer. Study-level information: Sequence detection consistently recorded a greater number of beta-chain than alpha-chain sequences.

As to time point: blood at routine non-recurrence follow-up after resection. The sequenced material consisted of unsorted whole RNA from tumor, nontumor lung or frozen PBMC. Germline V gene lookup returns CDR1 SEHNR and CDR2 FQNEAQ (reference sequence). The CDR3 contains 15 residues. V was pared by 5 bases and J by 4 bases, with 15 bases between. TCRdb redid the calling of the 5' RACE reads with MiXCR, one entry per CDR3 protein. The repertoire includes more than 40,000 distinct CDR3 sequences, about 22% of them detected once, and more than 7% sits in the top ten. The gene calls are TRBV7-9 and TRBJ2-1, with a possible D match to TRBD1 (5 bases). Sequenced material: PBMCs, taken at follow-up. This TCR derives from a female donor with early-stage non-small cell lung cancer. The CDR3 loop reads CASSPTELPYNEQFF. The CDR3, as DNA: TGTGCCAGCAGCCCGACAGAGCTACCTTACAATGAGCAGTTCTTC.